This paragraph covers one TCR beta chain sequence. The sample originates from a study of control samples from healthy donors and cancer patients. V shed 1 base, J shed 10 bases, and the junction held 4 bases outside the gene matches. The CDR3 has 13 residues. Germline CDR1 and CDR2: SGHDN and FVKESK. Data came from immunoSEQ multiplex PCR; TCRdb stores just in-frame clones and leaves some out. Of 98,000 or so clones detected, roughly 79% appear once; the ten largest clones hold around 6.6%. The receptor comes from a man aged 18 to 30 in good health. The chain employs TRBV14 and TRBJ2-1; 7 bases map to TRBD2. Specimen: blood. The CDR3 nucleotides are TGTGCCAGCAGCCAAGCTCGAGCGGGGGAGCAGTTCTTC. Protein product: CASSQARAGEQFF.